Following are 27 T cell receptor beta chains from one sample sequenced in a study of T cell repertoires in cytomegalovirus infection. Their antigen targets remain unknown. TCRdb re-analysed the reads in MiXCR, keeping a single row per CDR3 protein. The repertoire consists of about half a million distinct CDR3 sequences, with around 35% occurring once and the leading ten covering roughly a sixth. Sequenced here: cultured PBMCs, sampled from culture after CMV antigen stimulation. These receptors originate from a human donor in good health (CMV status not recorded). Some clones in this sample may be carry-over from other donors' samples.

The chain couples TRBV27 to TRBJ2-7; D unresolved. CDR1 is MNHEY, CDR2 SMNVEV, per germline (reference sequence). V lost 4 bases and J 0 bases, leaving 10 bases between the germline ends. The CDR3 spans 14 residues. CDR3 nucleotide sequence: TGTGCCAGCAGTTCCACAGAGAGCTCCTACGAGCAGTACGTC. Its translation is CASSSTESSYEQYV.

The chain joins TRBV7-6 to TRBJ2-2; 10 positions match TRBD2. The CDR3 has 16 residues. Germline CDR1 is SGHVS and CDR2 is FNYEAQ. J lost 7 bases, V lost 7 bases, and 12 bases had no gene match. The DNA for the CDR3 is TGTGCCAGCACCGACCGGAGCGGGAGGGCCTTCGGGGAGCTGTTTTTT. Amino acid sequence: CASTDRSGRAFGELFF.

V is TRBV5-4 and J is TRBJ2-3; D remains unclear. The V end was cut by 4 bases, the J end by 2 bases, with 11 bases between. This CDR3 is built from 14 residues. From germline, CDR1 is SGHNT and CDR2 YYREEE (reference sequence). This CDR3 reads CASSPVGDTDTQYF. The DNA of the CDR3 is TGTGCCAGCAGCCCTGTTGGAGACACAGATACGCAGTATTTT.

This rearrangement joins TRBV7-2 to TRBJ1-2, with 7 bases aligning to TRBD1. The CDR3 contains 14 residues. V lost 5 bases, J lost 8 bases, and 11 bases stayed unmatched. Per germline, CDR1 SGHTA and CDR2 FQGNSA. CDR3 loop: CASSPGQATLGYTF. The CDR3 DNA follows: TGTGCCAGCAGCCCTGGACAGGCAACCTTGGGCTACACCTTC.

This clonotype was observed a handful of times. V gene TRBV12-3 or TRBV12-4 combines with J gene TRBJ2-3; 7 bases are a match to TRBD2. The CDR3 loop spans 15 amino acids. J was trimmed by 6 bases and V by 2 bases; bases with no gene match: 8. CDR3 bases: TGTGCCAGCAGTTTAAGGCGGGAGTCCGGGGATACGCAGTATTTT. Amino acids: CASSLRRESGDTQYF.

The chain carries TRBV7-2 and TRBJ2-6; no reliable D call. V was cut by 6 bases and J by 6 bases, with 6 bases left in between. Germline CDR1 is SGHTA and CDR2 is FQGNSA. This CDR3 contains 12 residues. CDR3 DNA: TGTGCCAGCAGTTATGAGGCCAACGTCCTGACTTTC. Translated, it gives CASSYEANVLTF.

V usage is TRBV19 and J usage is TRBJ2-2, with D uncertain. V lost 4 bases to trimming and J lost 2 bases, with 14 bases between them. Germline CDR1 is LNHDA and CDR2 is SQIVND (reference sequence). This CDR3 region has 16 residues. CDR3 residues: CASSTTVGPNTGELFF. As DNA, the CDR3 is TGTGCCAGTAGTACTACGGTTGGGCCCAACACCGGGGAGCTGTTTTTT.

This clonotype showed up just a few times. This sequence joins TRBV7-6 and TRBJ1-2, with D perhaps TRBD1 (5 bases). The CDR3 is 15 amino acids. The germline V and J ends were trimmed by 0 bases and 6 bases, with 14 bases remaining between them. Per germline, CDR1 SGHVS and CDR2 FNYEAQ. CDR3 region: CASSLAATAKDGYTF. The CDR3 nucleotides are TGTGCCAGCAGCTTAGCTGCGACAGCGAAAGATGGCTACACCTTC.

The V gene is TRBV19, the J gene TRBJ2-1; D ambiguous. Germline-derived CDR1 and CDR2 are LNHDA and SQIVND (reference sequence). The V end lost 6 bases, the J end lost 1 base, and 13 bases lay between the germline ends. This CDR3 contains 15 residues. The CDR3 DNA follows: TGTGCCAGTAGATCTTGGGTCACGTCCTACAATGAGCAGTTCTTC. Translating it yields CASRSWVTSYNEQFF.

This clonotype appeared a few times. The chain has TRBV15 and TRBJ2-2; 10 bases align to TRBD1. Germline CDR1 reads LNHNV; CDR2 reads YYDKDF (reference sequence). CDR3 length: 15 amino acids. The junction had 5 bases not matched to a gene; V was cut back by 4 bases and J by 6 bases. CDR3 bases: TGTGCCACCAGCATTCGACAGGGGGCGGCCGGGGAGCTGTTTTTT. Translated, it gives CATSIRQGAAGELFF.

This sequence joins TRBV19 and TRBJ1-1; D gene unclear. Germline CDR1 and CDR2: LNHDA and SQIVND (reference sequence). V was trimmed by 1 base and J by 1 base, leaving 10 bases between them. This CDR3 has 15 amino acids. CDR3 DNA sequence: TGTGCCAGTAGTATAGCCGGACTGAAGAACACTGAAGCTTTCTTT. It codes for CASSIAGLKNTEAFF.

This clonotype occurred a few times. The rearrangement links TRBV7-2 to TRBJ2-1, with 7 bases lining up with TRBD1. The CDR3 loop spans 15 amino acids. Losses at the gene ends were 7 bases for V and 9 bases for J; bases not matched to a gene: 15. Germline V CDR1 and CDR2: SGHTA, FQGNSA. CDR3 region: CASTPLGTEPSEQFF. Here the CDR3 DNA reads TGTGCCAGCACCCCACTCGGGACAGAGCCCAGTGAGCAGTTCTTC.

This chain links TRBV6-2 or TRBV6-3 with TRBJ2-5; 10 bases map to TRBD2. This CDR3 spans 15 amino acids. The V segment lost 5 bases and the J segment 2 bases; nucleotides outside the gene matches: 5. Per germline, CDR1 MNHEY and CDR2 SVGEGT. The CDR3 coding sequence is TGTGCCAGCAGTCGTATAGCGGGGGGACAAGAGACCCAGTACTTC. The encoded protein is CASSRIAGGQETQYF.

This clonotype was picked up a small number of times. This chain uses TRBV5-4 with TRBJ1-1, with no clear D. Germline V gene sequence: CDR1 SGHNT, CDR2 YYREEE (reference sequence). This CDR3 region has 13 residues. Trimming pared 4 bases from V and 1 base from J, leaving 8 bases between. The DNA for the CDR3 is TGTGCCAGCAGCCGCGAACAGAACACTGAAGCTTTCTTT. Translating gives CASSREQNTEAFF.

This clonotype has just one count. This chain links TRBV27 with TRBJ2-5; D remains unclear. Trimming pared 6 bases from V and 1 base from J, leaving 12 bases between. Germline V gene sequence: CDR1 MNHEY, CDR2 SMNVEV (reference sequence). This CDR3 is 14 amino acids long. CDR3 in DNA: TGTGCCAGCAGGAAGAAGGCATCCCAAGAGACCCAGTACTTC. Protein: CASRKKASQETQYF.

This clonotype has more than one count but fewer than ten. The chain has TRBV4-3 and TRBJ2-3; possibly TRBD2 for D (6 bases). Per the germline V gene, CDR1 is LGHNA and CDR2 is YSLEER. This CDR3 is built from 16 residues. The ends were cut back, 0 bases at V and 4 bases at J, with 14 bases in the middle. The CDR3 reads CASSQDIGSAADTQYF. The CDR3 nucleotides read TGCGCCAGCAGCCAAGATATCGGGAGTGCGGCAGATACGCAGTATTTT.

The genes are TRBV11-2 and TRBJ2-4; D is unresolved. The CDR3 runs to 14 residues. With 1 base removed from V and 5 bases from J, the gap between germline ends came to 9 bases. Germline V gene data show CDR1 as SGHAT and CDR2 as FQNNGV. The CDR3 DNA reads as TGTGCCAGCAGCTTAGTAGGCAGAGAAAACATTCAGTACTTC. Protein sequence: CASSLVGRENIQYF.

This rearrangement joins TRBV19 to TRBJ1-1; D not certain. The V end was cut by 3 bases, the J end by 1 base, with 6 bases between. This CDR3 has 13 residues. Germline-derived CDR1 and CDR2 are LNHDA and SQIVND (reference sequence). The CDR3 DNA sequence: TGTGCCAGTAGTATTGGAGGGAACACTGAAGCTTTCTTT. Its protein product is CASSIGGNTEAFF.

In its sample, this clonotype was seen once. The chain links TRBV7-4 to TRBJ2-7; TRBD1 matches 9 bases. Germline CDR1 is SGHVT and CDR2 is SQSDAQ. V dropped 5 bases and J dropped 12; count of bases not matched to a gene: 11. This CDR3 has 13 residues. The CDR3 DNA follows: TGTGCCAGCAGCAGACGGGACAGGGAAAAGCTGTACGTC. It specifies CASSRRDREKLYV.

There are many counts of this clonotype. This sequence joins TRBV7-2 and TRBJ2-1; 11 bases are shared with TRBD2. Germline V CDR1 and CDR2: SGHTA, FQGNSA. The CDR3 consists of 15 residues. V was pared by 5 bases and J by 2 bases, with 2 bases of the junction left unmatched. This CDR3 is CASSRLAGTYNEQFF. The CDR3, as DNA: TGTGCCAGCAGCCGACTAGCGGGAACCTACAATGAGCAGTTCTTC.

The chain has TRBV11-2 and TRBJ2-5; the D call may be TRBD1 or TRBD2 (6 bases each). Germline loops: CDR1 SGHAT, CDR2 FQNNGV. CDR3 length: 18 residues. V shed 8 bases and J shed 5 bases, with 30 bases lying between them. CDR3 region: CASGSGDRPSRGGETQYF. The CDR3 DNA follows: TGTGCCAGCGGCTCGGGAGACAGGCCATCGCGAGGGGGGGAGACCCAGTACTTC.

CDR3 sequence: CASSVGAGISNQPQHF. The CDR3 region has the DNA TGTGCCAGCAGTGTCGGGGCAGGGATTAGCAATCAGCCCCAGCATTTT. The V gene is TRBV6-1, the J gene TRBJ1-5; D possibly corresponds to TRBD1 (5 bases). V was shortened by 4 bases and J by 0 bases, with 13 bases between the two germline ends. CDR1 is MNHNS, CDR2 SASEGT, per germline. The CDR3 loop spans 16 amino acids.

This chain connects TRBV27 to TRBJ2-1, with D unresolved. Trimming took off 7 bases at V and 0 bases at J, with 13 bases between the two ends. Germline CDR1 MNHEY, CDR2 SMNVEV (reference sequence). The CDR3 consists of 15 residues. For the CDR3, the DNA is TGTGCCAGCAAGGATGGCAGGAGCTCCTACAATGAGCAGTTCTTC. This codes for CASKDGRSSYNEQFF.

This CDR3 is CSARDRAYGEQYF. DNA of the CDR3: TGCAGTGCTAGAGATCGAGCGTACGGCGAGCAGTACTTC. The chain uses TRBV20-1 and TRBJ2-7; D is undetermined. V lost 0 bases to trimming and J lost 6 bases, with 12 bases between them. In germline, CDR1 is DFQATT, CDR2 SNEGSKA (reference sequence). The CDR3 has 13 residues.

The chain is built from TRBV29-1 and TRBJ2-1, with 9 bases fitting TRBD2. CDR3 length: 15 residues. Germline V lookup: CDR1 SQVTM, CDR2 ANQGSEA. The V gene end was trimmed by 4 bases and the J gene end by 2 bases; junction bases not matched to a gene: 6. CDR3 DNA sequence: TGCAGCGTTGCCCCCTGGACTAGCGCCTACAATGAGCAGTTCTTC. Its translation is CSVAPWTSAYNEQFF.

This clonotype was recorded only once. This chain joins TRBV5-1 and TRBJ2-1; maybe TRBD2 (5 bases). This CDR3 is built from 16 residues. The germline CDR1 and CDR2 sequences are SGHRS and YFSETQ. V was pared by 4 bases and J by 7 bases, with 21 bases between. The CDR3 here is CASSLGETIPLNEQFF. The CDR3 DNA is TGCGCCAGCAGCCTTGGGGAGACTATTCCGTTGAATGAGCAGTTCTTC.

This clonotype appeared many times. The chain carries TRBV7-2 and TRBJ2-1; D perhaps matches TRBD2 (6 bases). The CDR3 covers 16 residues. From germline, CDR1 is SGHTA and CDR2 FQGNSA. V lost 1 base and J 0 bases, leaving 10 bases between the germline ends. CDR3 nucleotides: TGTGCCAGCAGCTTAGTGGGAGGTAGCTCCTACAATGAGCAGTTCTTC. It encodes CASSLVGGSSYNEQFF.